This entry describes one TCR beta chain. These data are taken from a study of glioma-infiltrating T cells after dendritic cell vaccination. Fresh-frozen tumor tissue and more than two years of survival data were available for all. All glioblastoma patients lacked an isocitrate dehydrogenase mutation. Input was around 1.9 ug genomic DNA, or all available if less. Profiled with immunoSEQ multiplex PCR; TCRdb holds only in-frame clones, not every one. The table includes 75,000 to 100,000 clones, 79% detected once. This CDR3 spans 18 amino acids. The V segment lost 2 bases and the J segment 6 bases; nucleotides outside the gene matches: 11. CDR1 and CDR2 (germline): SGHRS, YFSETQ.

The receptor's source is a human donor with glioblastoma. V usage is TRBV5-1 and J usage is TRBJ2-3, with TRBD2 matching 14 bases. Sequencing used blood, obtained before dendritic cell vaccination. The CDR3 DNA is TGCGCCAGCAGCTTTCGCCCTTTGACTAGCGGGGGGGCCGATACGCAGTATTTT. Its translation: CASSFRPLTSGGADTQYF.